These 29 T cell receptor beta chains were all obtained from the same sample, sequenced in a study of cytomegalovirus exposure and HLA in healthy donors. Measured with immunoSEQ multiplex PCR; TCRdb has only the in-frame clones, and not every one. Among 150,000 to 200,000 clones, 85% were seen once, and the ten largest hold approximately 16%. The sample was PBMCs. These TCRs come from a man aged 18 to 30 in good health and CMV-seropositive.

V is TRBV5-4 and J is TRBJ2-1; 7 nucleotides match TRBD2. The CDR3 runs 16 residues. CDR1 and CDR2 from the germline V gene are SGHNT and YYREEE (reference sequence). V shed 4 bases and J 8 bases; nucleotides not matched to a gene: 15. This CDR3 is CASSVSGGLPGDEQFF. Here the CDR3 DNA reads TGTGCCAGCAGCGTTTCGGGAGGCCTCCCCGGGGATGAGCAGTTCTTC.

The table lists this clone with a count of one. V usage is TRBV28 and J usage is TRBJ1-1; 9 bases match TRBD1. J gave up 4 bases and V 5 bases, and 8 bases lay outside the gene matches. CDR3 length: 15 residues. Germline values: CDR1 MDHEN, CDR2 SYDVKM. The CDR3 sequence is CASSQSGQGSTEAFF. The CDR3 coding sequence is TGTGCCAGCAGTCAGTCCGGACAGGGGAGCACTGAAGCTTTCTTT.

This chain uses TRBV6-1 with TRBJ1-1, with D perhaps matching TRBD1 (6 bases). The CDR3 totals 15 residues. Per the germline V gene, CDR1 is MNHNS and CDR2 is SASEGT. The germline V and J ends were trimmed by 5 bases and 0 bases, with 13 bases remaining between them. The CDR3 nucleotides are TGTGCCAGCAGTCCTCGACAGGTCATGAACACTGAAGCTTTCTTT. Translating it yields CASSPRQVMNTEAFF.

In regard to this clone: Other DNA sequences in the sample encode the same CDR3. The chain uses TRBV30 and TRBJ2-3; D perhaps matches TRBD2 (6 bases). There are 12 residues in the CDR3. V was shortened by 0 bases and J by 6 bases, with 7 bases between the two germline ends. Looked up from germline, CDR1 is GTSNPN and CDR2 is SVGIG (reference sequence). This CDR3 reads CAWSVRGDTQYF. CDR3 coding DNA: TGTGCCTGGAGTGTACGGGGGGATACGCAGTATTTT. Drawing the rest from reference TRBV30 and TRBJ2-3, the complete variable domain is SQTIHQWPATLVQPVGSPLSLECTVEGTSNPNLYWYRQAAGRGLQLLFYSVGIGQISSEVPQNLSASRPQDRQFILSSKKLLLSDSGFYLCAWSVRGDTQYFGPGTRLTVL.

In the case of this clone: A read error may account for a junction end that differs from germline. CDR3 protein: CASSIPGETRF. The DNA of the CDR3 is TGTGCCAGCAGTATACCGGGGGAAACTCGTTTT. The rearrangement uses TRBV28 and TRBJ1-4; tentatively, D is TRBD1 (5 bases). Germline assignment: CDR1 MDHEN and CDR2 SYDVKM. CDR3 length: 11 amino acids.

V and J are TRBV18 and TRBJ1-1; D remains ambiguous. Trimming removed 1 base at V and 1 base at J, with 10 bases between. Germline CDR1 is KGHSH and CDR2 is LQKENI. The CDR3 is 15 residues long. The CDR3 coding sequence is TGTGCCAGCTCACCACAATCGGGAACGAACACTGAAGCTTTCTTT. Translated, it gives CASSPQSGTNTEAFF.

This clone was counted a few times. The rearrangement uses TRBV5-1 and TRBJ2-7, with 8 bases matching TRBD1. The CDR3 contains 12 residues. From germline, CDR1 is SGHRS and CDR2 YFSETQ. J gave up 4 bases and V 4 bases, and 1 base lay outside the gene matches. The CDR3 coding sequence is TGCGCCAGCAGCACAGGGGGTTACGAGCAGTACTTC. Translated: CASSTGGYEQYF. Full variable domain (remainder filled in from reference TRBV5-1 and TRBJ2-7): KAGVTQTPRYLIKTRGQQVTLSCSPISGHRSVSWYQQTPGQGLQFLFEYFSETQRNKGNFPGRFSGRQFSNSRSEMNVSTLELGDSALYLCASSTGGYEQYFGPGTRLTVT.

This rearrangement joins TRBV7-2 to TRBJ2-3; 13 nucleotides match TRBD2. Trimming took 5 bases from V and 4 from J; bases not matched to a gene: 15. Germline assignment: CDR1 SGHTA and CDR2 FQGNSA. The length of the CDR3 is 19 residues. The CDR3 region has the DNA TGTGCCAGCAGCCACGGACTAGCGGGAGAGCTCATCCGCGCAGATACGCAGTATTTT. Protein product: CASSHGLAGELIRADTQYF.

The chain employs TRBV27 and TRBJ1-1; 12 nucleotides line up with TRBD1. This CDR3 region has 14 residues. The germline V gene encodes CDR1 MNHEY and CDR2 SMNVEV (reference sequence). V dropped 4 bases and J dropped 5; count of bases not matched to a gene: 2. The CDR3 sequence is CASSWDRGRTEAFF. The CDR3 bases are TGTGCCAGCAGTTGGGACAGGGGGCGAACTGAAGCTTTCTTT.

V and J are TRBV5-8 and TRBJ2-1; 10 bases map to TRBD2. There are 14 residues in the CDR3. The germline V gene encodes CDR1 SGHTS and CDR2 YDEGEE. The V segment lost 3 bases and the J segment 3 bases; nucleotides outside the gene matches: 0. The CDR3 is CASSSSGSYNEQFF. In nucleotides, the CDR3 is TGTGCCAGCAGCTCTAGCGGGAGCTACAATGAGCAGTTCTTC.

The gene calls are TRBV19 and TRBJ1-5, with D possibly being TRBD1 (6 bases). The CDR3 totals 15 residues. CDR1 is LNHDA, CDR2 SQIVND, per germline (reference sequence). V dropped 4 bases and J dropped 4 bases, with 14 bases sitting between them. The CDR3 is CASSTRRQENQPQHF. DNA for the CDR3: TGTGCCAGTAGTACCCGGAGACAGGAGAATCAGCCCCAGCATTTT.

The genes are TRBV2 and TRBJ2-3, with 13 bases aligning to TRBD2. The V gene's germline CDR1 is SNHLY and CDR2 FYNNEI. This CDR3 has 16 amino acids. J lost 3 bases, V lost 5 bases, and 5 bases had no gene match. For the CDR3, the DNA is TGTGCCAGCAGTACTGGACTAGCGGGGGAAACAGATACGCAGTATTTT. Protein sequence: CASSTGLAGETDTQYF.

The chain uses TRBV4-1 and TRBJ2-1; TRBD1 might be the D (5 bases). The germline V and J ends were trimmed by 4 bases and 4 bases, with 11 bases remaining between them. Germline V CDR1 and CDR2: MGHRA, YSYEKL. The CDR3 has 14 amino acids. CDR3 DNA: TGCGCCAGCAGCCCATACCAGGGTTACAATGAGCAGTTCTTC. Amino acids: CASSPYQGYNEQFF.

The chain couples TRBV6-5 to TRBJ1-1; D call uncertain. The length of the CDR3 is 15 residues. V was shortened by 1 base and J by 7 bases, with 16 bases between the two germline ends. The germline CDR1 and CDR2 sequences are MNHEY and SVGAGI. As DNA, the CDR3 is TGTGCCAGCAGTTACTTGATGGGTGGAGAGGATGAAGCTTTCTTT. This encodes CASSYLMGGEDEAFF.

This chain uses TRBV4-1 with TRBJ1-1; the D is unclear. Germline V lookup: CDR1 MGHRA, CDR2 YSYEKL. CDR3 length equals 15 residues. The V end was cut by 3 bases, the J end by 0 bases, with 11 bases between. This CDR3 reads CASSQRNPLNTEAFF. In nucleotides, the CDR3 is TGCGCCAGCAGCCAGAGAAACCCGCTGAACACTGAAGCTTTCTTT.

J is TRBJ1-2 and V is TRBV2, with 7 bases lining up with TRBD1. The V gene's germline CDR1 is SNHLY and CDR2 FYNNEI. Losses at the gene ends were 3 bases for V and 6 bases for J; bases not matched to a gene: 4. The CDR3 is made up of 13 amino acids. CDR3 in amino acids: CASSETGLDGYTF. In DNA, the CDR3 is TGTGCCAGCAGTGAGACAGGGTTGGATGGCTACACCTTC.

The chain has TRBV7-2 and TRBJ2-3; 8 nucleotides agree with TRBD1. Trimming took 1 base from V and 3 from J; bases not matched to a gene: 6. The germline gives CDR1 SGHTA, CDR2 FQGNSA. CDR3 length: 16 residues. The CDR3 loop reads CASSLEQGAGTDTQYF. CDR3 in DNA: TGTGCCAGCAGCTTAGAGCAGGGGGCTGGAACAGATACGCAGTATTTT.

For the CDR3, the DNA is TGTGCCAGCAGCTTAGCGAGACAGGGGGCGAACGAGCAGTACTTC. It encodes CASSLARQGANEQYF. The V gene is TRBV7-6, the J gene TRBJ2-7; 10 bases align to TRBD1. The CDR3 loop spans 15 amino acids. V trimming: 0 bases; J trimming: 5 bases; junction bases outside the gene matches: 4. In germline, CDR1 is SGHVS, CDR2 FNYEAQ.

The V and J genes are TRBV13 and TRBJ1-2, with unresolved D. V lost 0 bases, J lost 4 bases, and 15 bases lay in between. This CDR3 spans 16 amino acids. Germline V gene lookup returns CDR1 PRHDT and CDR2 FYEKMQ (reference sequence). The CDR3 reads CASSLGVGEPIYGYTF. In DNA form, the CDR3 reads TGTGCCAGCAGCTTAGGTGTGGGCGAACCAATCTATGGCTACACCTTC.

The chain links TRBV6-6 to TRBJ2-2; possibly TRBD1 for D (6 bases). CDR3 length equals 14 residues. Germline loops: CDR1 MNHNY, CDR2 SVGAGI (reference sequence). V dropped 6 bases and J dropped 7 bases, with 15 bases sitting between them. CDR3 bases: TGTGCCAGCAGCCACGCCGGACAGCTCGGGGAGCTGTTTTTT. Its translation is CASSHAGQLGELFF.

The chain's CDR3 is CASSLNGYGELFF. In DNA, the CDR3 is TGCGCCAGCAGCTTGAACGGGTACGGGGAGCTGTTTTTT. The gene calls are TRBV5-1 and TRBJ2-2; no reliable D call. The CDR3 has 13 residues. From germline, CDR1 is SGHRS and CDR2 YFSETQ. Trimming took off 1 base at V and 7 bases at J, with 8 bases between the two ends.

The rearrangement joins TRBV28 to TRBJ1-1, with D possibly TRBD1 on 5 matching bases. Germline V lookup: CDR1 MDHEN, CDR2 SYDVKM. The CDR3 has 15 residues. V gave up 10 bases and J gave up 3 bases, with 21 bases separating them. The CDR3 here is CAISEEGGEDTEAFF. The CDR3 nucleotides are TGTGCCATCTCCGAGGAAGGAGGGGAGGACACTGAAGCTTTCTTT.

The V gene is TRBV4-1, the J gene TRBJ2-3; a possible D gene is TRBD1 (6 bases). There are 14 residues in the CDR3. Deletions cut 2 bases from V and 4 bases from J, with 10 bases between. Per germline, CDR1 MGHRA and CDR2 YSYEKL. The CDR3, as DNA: TGCGCCAGCAGCCAAACAGGGCTCCCAGATACGCAGTATTTT. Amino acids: CASSQTGLPDTQYF.

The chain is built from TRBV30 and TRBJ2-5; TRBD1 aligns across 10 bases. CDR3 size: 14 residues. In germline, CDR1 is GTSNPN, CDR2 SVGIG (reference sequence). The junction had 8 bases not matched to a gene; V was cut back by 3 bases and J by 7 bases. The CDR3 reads CAWSDRGRLGTQYF. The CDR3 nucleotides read TGTGCCTGGAGCGACAGGGGGCGGTTAGGGACCCAGTACTTC.

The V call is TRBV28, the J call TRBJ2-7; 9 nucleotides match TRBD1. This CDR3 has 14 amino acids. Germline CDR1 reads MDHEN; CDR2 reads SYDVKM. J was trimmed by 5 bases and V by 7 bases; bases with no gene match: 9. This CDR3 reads CASTTGTGIDEQYF. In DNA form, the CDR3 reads TGTGCCAGCACCACCGGGACAGGGATCGACGAGCAGTACTTC. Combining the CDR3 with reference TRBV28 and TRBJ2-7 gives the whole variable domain DVKVTQSSRYLVKRTGEKVFLECVQDMDHENMFWYRQDPGLGLRLIYFSYDVKMKEKGDIPEGYSVSREKKERFSLILESASTNQTSMYLCASTTGTGIDEQYFGPGTRLTVT.

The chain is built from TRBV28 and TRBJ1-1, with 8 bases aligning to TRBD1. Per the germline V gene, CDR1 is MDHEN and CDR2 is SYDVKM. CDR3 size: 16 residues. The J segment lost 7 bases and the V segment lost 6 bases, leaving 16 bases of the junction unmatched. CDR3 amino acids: CASSPWTGKRSVEAFF. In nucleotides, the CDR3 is TGTGCCAGCAGCCCCTGGACAGGGAAGAGGAGCGTTGAAGCTTTCTTT.

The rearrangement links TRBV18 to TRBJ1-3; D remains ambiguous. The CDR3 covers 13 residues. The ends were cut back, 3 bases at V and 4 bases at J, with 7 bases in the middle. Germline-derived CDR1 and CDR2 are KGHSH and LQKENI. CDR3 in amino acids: CASSPTQGNTIYF. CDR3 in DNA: TGTGCCAGCTCACCCACTCAAGGAAACACCATATATTTT. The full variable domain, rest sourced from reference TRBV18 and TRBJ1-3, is NAGVMQNPRHLVRRRGQEARLRCSPMKGHSHVYWYRQLPEEGLKFMVYLQKENIIDESGMPKERFSAEFPKEGPSILRIQQVVRGDSAAYFCASSPTQGNTIYFGEGSWLTVV.

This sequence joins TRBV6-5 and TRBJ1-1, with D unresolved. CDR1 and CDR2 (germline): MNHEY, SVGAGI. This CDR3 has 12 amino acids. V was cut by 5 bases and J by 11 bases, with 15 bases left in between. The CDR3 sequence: CASSVDNGIAFF. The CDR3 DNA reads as TGTGCCAGCAGTGTGGATAACGGGATCGCTTTCTTT.

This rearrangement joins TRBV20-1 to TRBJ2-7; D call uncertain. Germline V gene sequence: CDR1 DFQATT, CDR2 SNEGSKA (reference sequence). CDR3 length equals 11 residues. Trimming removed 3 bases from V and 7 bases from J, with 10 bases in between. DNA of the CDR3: TGCAGTGCTAGCAAGGTCGGGGAGCAGTACTTC. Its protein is CSASKVGEQYF.